This T cell receptor beta chain came from a study of radiation and T cells in renal cell carcinoma. Note on this clone: An end of the junction does not agree with germline; a read error may underlie this.

Profiling relied on immunoSEQ multiplex PCR, and the TCRdb table lists in-frame clones only, not all of them. The sample contains about 130,000 clones, about four fifths of which appear only once. Time point defined: baseline pretreatment blood. This sample's treatment: 15 Gy SBRT to primary tumor, nephrectomy 4 weeks later. The sequence was collected from an older woman with renal cell carcinoma. Sequencing was performed on blood, taken from a patient whose treatment included radiotherapy and nephrectomy.

CDR3 nucleotide sequence: TGTGCTAGCAGCCTCGGCGTGACAGGCTACAATGAGCAGTTCTTC. Protein sequence: CASSLGVTGYNEQFF. The J gene is TRBJ2-1, the V gene TRBV7-7; the D gene is possibly TRBD1 (6 bases). The CDR3 totals 15 residues. Germline CDR1 reads SSHAT; CDR2 reads FNYEAQ (reference sequence).